This section outlines one T cell receptor beta chain sequence together with its context. Antigen: not known. The data originate from a study of Ad26.COV2.S vaccination and SARS-CoV-2 variants. Across the study: A COV1001 Ad26.COV2.S trial-arm participant provided the sample. Study-level findings and limits: Analytic work on TCR breadth and depth might have understated the full extent of total T cell responses. Ad26.COV2.S recipients had broader spike-specific TCRs (P = 0.0014).

Treatment here: some 20 received Ad26.COV2.S at low or high dose, single or two shots; a few received placebo; per-sample allocation not given. After the first vaccine or placebo injection, samples were drawn on day 63. CDR3 size: 16 residues. The trim removed 4 bases at V and 0 bases at J, leaving 8 bases unmatched. Germline CDR1 reads ENHRY; CDR2 reads SYGVKD. TCRdb's copy holds only in-frame clones and misses some; the assay was immunoSEQ multiplex PCR. Of 300,000 to 450,000 clones listed, more than 75% are singletons. The origin of this receptor is a person aged 18-60 years who received the Ad26.COV2.S COVID-19 vaccine or a placebo. The sample was peripheral blood, taken in a trial of Ad26.COV2.S vaccine versus placebo. This rearrangement joins TRBV10-3 to TRBJ1-2; 7 nucleotides line up with TRBD1. Here the CDR3 DNA reads TGTGCCATCAGTGGGGGACAGTCGTCATCTAACTATGGCTACACCTTC. Its translation: CAISGGQSSSNYGYTF.